What follows are 3 T cell receptor beta chains derived from one specimen sequenced in a study of graft-versus-host responses after intestinal transplantation. The starting material, graft tissue, was processed to release intraepithelial and lamina propria lymphocytes. The data were produced by immunoSEQ multiplex PCR, yet TCRdb's version contains in-frame clones alone and is incomplete. In the table there are approximately 60,000 clones, about nine tenths of which are singletons. This specimen was ileum tissue, taken less than 400 days after transplant. The receptors were gathered from a human patient who received an intestinal transplant, so some T cells may come from the graft donor.

The chain recombines TRBV2 with TRBJ1-4, with D possibly matching TRBD1 (5 bases). The CDR3 spans 14 residues. The germline V gene has CDR1 SNHLY and CDR2 FYNNEI. V gave up 9 bases and J gave up 1 base, with 12 bases separating them. This CDR3 reads CASRRGGTNEKLFF. In DNA form, the CDR3 reads TGTGCCAGTAGGAGGGGTGGAACTAATGAAAAACTGTTTTTT.

The chain joins TRBV6-4 to TRBJ2-1; 8 nucleotides match TRBD1. Trimming removed 4 bases from V and 4 bases from J; junction bases left unmatched: 6. From germline, CDR1 is MRHNA and CDR2 SNTAGT. The CDR3 is 15 residues long. CDR3 nucleotide sequence: TGTGCCAGCAGTGCGGACGGGACAGGTTACAATGAGCAGTTCTTC. It translates to CASSADGTGYNEQFF.

This chain joins TRBV6-5 and TRBJ1-1; D possibly corresponds to TRBD1 (6 bases). CDR1 and CDR2 from the germline V gene are MNHEY and SVGAGI. CDR3 size: 13 residues. V was pared by 5 bases and J by 5 bases, with 12 bases between. DNA for the CDR3: TGTGCCAGCAGTCTTACAGGGTCGACTGAAGCTTTCTTT. Residues: CASSLTGSTEAFF.